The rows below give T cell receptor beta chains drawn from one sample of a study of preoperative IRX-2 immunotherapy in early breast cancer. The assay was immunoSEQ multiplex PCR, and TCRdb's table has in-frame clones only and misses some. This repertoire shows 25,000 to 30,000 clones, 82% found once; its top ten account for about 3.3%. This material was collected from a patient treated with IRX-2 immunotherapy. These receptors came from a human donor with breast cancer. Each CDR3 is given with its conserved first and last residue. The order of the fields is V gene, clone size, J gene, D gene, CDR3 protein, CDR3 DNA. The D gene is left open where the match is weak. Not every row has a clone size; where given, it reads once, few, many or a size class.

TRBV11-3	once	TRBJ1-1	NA	CASSLTYRGNTEAFF	TGTGCCAGCAGCTTAACGTATCGGGGGAACACTGAAGCTTTCTTT
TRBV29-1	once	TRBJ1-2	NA	CSVIGGIDGYTF	TGCAGCGTTATTGGGGGAATTGATGGCTACACCTTC
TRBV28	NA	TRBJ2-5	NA	CASSAGEEETQYF	TGTGCCAGCAGTGCAGGGGAGGAAGAGACCCAGTACTTC
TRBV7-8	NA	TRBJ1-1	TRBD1	CASSPETGLGAFF	TGTGCCAGCAGCCCAGAGACAGGGTTGGGTGCTTTCTTT
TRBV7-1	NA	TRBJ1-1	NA	CASNLQGLTEAFF	TGTGCCAGCAACCTTCAAGGGTTAACTGAAGCTTTCTTT
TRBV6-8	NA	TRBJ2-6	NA	CASSPKLSGANVLTF	TGTGCCAGCAGTCCTAAGTTATCTGGGGCCAACGTCCTGACTTTC
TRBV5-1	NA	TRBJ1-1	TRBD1	CASSFTGQGNTEAFF	TGCGCCAGCAGCTTTACAGGACAGGGGAACACTGAAGCTTTCTTT
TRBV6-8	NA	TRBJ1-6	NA	CASSYWNRANSPLHF	TGTGCCAGCAGTTACTGGAATAGGGCTAATTCACCCCTCCACTTT
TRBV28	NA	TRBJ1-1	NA	CASHSNPRGNTEAFF	TGTGCCAGCCATTCCAACCCCAGGGGGAACACTGAAGCTTTCTTT
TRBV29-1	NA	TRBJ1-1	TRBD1	CSVDRGDTEAFF	TGCAGCGTGGACAGGGGCGACACTGAAGCTTTCTTT
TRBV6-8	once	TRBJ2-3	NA	CASSLTGPTDTQYF	TGTGCCAGCAGCTTGACAGGCCCCACAGATACGCAGTATTTT
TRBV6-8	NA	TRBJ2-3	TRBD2	CASSRTRSTDTQYF	TGTGCCAGCAGTCGGACTAGGAGCACAGATACGCAGTATTTT
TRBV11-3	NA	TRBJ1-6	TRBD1	CASSPGRGQEVSPLHF	TGTGCCAGCAGCCCTGGTAGGGGGCAGGAGGTTTCACCCCTCCACTTT
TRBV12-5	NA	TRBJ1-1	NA	CASGLGQVNTEAFF	TGTGCTAGTGGTTTGGGACAGGTGAACACTGAAGCTTTCTTT
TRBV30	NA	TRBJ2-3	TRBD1	CAWGQGLSTDTQYF	TGTGCCTGGGGACAGGGGCTAAGCACAGATACGCAGTATTTT
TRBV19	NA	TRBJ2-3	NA	CASSPTDRSSTDTQYF	TGTGCCAGTAGCCCGACCGACAGGTCTTCCACAGATACGCAGTATTTT
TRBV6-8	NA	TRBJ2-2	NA	CASSLEGNTGELFF	TGTGCCAGCAGTTTAGAGGGGAACACCGGGGAGCTGTTTTTT
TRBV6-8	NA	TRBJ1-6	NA	CASSYSTVGSPLHF	TGTGCCAGCAGTTACTCGACAGTCGGTTCACCCCTCCACTTT
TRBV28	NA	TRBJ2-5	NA	CASSPRGGGTRQETQYF	TGTGCCAGCAGTCCCCGGGGAGGGGGAACCCGCCAAGAGACCCAGTACTTC
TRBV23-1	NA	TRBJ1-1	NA	CASSQSQPGRRAFF	TGCGCCAGCAGTCAATCGCAACCTGGTAGGAGGGCTTTCTTT
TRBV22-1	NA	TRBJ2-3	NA	CASSYHAWSQADTDTQYF	TGTGCCAGCAGTTACCACGCATGGAGTCAGGCGGATACAGATACGCAGTATTTT
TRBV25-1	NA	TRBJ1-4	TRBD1	CASSAGGATNEKLFF	TGTGCCAGCAGTGCAGGGGGCGCGACTAATGAAAAACTGTTTTTT
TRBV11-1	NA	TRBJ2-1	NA	CASSLGGANNEQFF	TGTGCCAGCAGCTTAGGGGGGGCCAACAATGAGCAGTTCTTC
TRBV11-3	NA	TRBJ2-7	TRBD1	CASSRPGQGPGWSYEQYF	TGTGCCAGCAGCCGACCGGGACAGGGGCCGGGATGGTCCTACGAGCAGTACTTC
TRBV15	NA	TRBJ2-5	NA	CATSRGIAGEETRGGAETQYF	TGTGCCACCAGCAGAGGAATCGCAGGGGAAGAGACTAGGGGAGGGGCAGAGACCCAGTACTTC
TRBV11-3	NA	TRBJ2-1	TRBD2	CASSSGLLSGGLHEQFF	TGTGCCAGCAGCTCCGGACTGCTAAGCGGGGGGTTACATGAGCAGTTCTTC
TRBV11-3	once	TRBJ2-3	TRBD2	CASSLTSGPGGDTQYF	TGTGCCAGCAGCTTGACTAGCGGGCCCGGGGGAGATACGCAGTATTTT
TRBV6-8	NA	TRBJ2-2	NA	CASSGPPGGLRELFF	TGTGCCAGCAGTGGTCCTCCCGGCGGGTTGAGGGAGCTGTTTTTT
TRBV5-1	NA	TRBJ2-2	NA	CASFEGTNTGELFF	TGCGCCAGCTTCGAGGGAACGAACACCGGGGAGCTGTTTTTT
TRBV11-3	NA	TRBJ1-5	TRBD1	CASSPHRGRVQPQHF	TGTGCCAGCAGCCCACACAGGGGGAGGGTTCAGCCCCAGCATTTT
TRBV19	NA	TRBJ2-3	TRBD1	CASGSRDRQYF	TGTGCCAGTGGCTCACGGGACAGGCAGTATTTT
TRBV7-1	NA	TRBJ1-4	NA	CASSSRRDGNEKLFF	TGTGCCAGCAGCTCCAGGAGGGACGGTAATGAAAAACTGTTTTTT
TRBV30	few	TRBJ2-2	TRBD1	CACPGTGFPGELFF	TGTGCCTGCCCCGGGACAGGGTTTCCCGGGGAGCTGTTTTTT
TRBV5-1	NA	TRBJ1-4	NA	CASSLGLWRGFNEKLFF	TGCGCCAGCAGCTTGGGGTTATGGAGGGGCTTCAATGAAAAACTGTTTTTT
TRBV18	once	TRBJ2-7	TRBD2	CASSPGGESEQYF	TGTGCCAGCTCACCGGGGGGGGAGAGCGAGCAGTACTTC
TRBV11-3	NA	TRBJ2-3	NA	CASSLDSRGDTQYF	TGTGCCAGCAGCTTGGATTCGCGGGGAGATACGCAGTATTTT
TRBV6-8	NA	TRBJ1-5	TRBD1	CASSTPTGGGIQPQHF	TGTGCCAGCAGTACTCCGACAGGGGGCGGAATTCAGCCCCAGCATTTT
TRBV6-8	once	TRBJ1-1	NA	CASSYSPGAGTEAFF	TGTGCCAGCAGTTACTCGCCAGGGGCTGGCACTGAAGCTTTCTTT
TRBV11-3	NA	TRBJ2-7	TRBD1	CASSLRTGSYEQYF	TGTGCCAGCAGCCTCCGGACAGGGAGCTACGAGCAGTACTTC
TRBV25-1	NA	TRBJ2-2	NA	CASHFLGLQLDTGELFF	TGTGCCAGCCATTTCCTTGGACTTCAACTTGATACCGGGGAGCTGTTTTTT
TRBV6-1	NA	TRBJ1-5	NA	CASSEALWGSHQPQHF	TGTGCCAGCAGTGAAGCGCTCTGGGGGTCGCATCAGCCCCAGCATTTT
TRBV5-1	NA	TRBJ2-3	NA	CASSFWTATDTQYF	TGCGCCAGCAGCTTCTGGACAGCTACAGATACGCAGTATTTT
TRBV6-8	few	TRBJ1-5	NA	CASRNIRVSSNQPQHF	TGTGCCAGCAGGAACATCCGAGTTAGCAGCAATCAGCCCCAGCATTTT
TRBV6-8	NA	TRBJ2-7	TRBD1	CASSGTGIYEQYF	TGTGCCAGCAGTGGGACAGGGATCTACGAGCAGTACTTC
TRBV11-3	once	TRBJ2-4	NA	CASSLGRRSDIQYF	TGTGCCAGCAGCTTAGGGCGACGGTCGGACATTCAGTACTTC
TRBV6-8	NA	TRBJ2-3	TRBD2	CASSTISGSTDTQYF	TGTGCCAGCAGTACAATTAGCGGGAGTACAGATACGCAGTATTTT
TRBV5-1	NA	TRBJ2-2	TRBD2	CASSLPTSGRAPNTGELFF	TGCGCCAGCAGCTTGCCCACTAGCGGGAGAGCACCGAACACCGGGGAGCTGTTTTTT
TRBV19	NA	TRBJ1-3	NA	CASRYRESGNTIYF	TGTGCCAGTAGGTACAGGGAATCTGGAAACACCATATATTTT
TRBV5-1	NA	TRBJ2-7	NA	CASSLAPGRLYEQYF	TGCGCCAGCAGCTTGGCGCCGGGAAGACTCTACGAGCAGTACTTC
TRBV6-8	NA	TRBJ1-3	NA	CASTRRSGNTIYF	TGTGCCAGCACCCGTCGCTCTGGAAACACCATATATTTT
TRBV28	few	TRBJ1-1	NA	CASSAYRHTEAFF	TGTGCCAGCAGTGCATACAGGCACACTGAAGCTTTCTTT
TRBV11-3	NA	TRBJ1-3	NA	CASSASGVSGNTIYF	TGTGCCAGCAGTGCCTCAGGAGTCTCTGGAAACACCATATATTTT
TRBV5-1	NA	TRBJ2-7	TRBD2	CASSLGTSGYYEQYF	TGCGCCAGCAGCTTGGGGACTAGCGGGTACTATGAGCAGTACTTC
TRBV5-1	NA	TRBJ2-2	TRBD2	CASSARLAGVTGELFF	TGCGCCAGCAGTGCCCGACTAGCGGGAGTTACCGGGGAGCTGTTTTTT
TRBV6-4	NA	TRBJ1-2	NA	CASSYLIGEPRYTF	TGTGCCAGCAGTTATTTGATCGGGGAACCCCGCTACACCTTC